A selection of T cell receptor beta chains follows, all from one sample in a study of regulatory T cells in long-lasting Graves disease. TCRdb reprocessed the multiplex PCR reads with MiXCR, giving one entry per CDR3 protein. The profile shows under 500,000 distinct CDR3 sequences, around 21% of them singletons. The sequences come from peripheral blood mononuclear cells (PBMCs), collected when the disease was refractory, from a patient treated with antithyroid drugs. The source is a female donor with Graves disease. Both conserved end residues are part of each CDR3. The order of the fields is clone size, J gene, V gene, D gene, CDR3 protein, CDR3 DNA. A D gene is named only where the DNA matches it firmly. Only part of the rows carry a size: once, few, many, or a class if the clone is expanded.

.	TRBJ1-3	TRBV5-4	.	CASNFTGGLSGNTIYF	TGTGCCAGCAACTTTACTGGCGGACTCTCTGGAAACACCATATATTTT
.	TRBJ1-2	TRBV27	.	CASSHPGPGGYGYTF	TGTGCCAGCAGCCACCCGGGTCCCGGTGGCTATGGCTACACCTTC
.	TRBJ2-1	TRBV28	TRBD1	CASRDRGGNEQFF	TGTGCCAGCCGGGACAGGGGGGGGAATGAGCAGTTCTTC
.	TRBJ2-3	TRBV7-9	.	CASSLSGFSGDTQYF	TGTGCCAGCAGCTTATCAGGTTTTTCAGGAGATACGCAGTATTTT
few	TRBJ1-1	TRBV19	.	CASSIDTGLTEAFF	TGTGCCAGTAGTATAGATACAGGGTTAACTGAAGCTTTCTTT
many	TRBJ1-1	TRBV14	.	CASSQGGGNTEAFF	TGTGCCAGCAGCCAAGGAGGTGGGAACACTGAAGCTTTCTTT
many	TRBJ1-1	TRBV6-1	.	CASSEFAGYKGEAFF	TGTGCCAGCAGTGAATTTGCAGGGTATAAGGGTGAAGCTTTCTTT
many	TRBJ2-7	TRBV27	.	CASSLSGAPEQYF	TGTGCCAGCAGTTTATCAGGGGCCCCCGAGCAGTACTTC
once	TRBJ2-1	TRBV6-5	TRBD1	CASSYRQGSNYNEQFF	TGTGCCAGCAGTTACCGACAGGGGTCCAACTACAATGAGCAGTTCTTC
many	TRBJ1-2	TRBV12-3/TRBV12-4	.	CATTWGQSLYGYTF	TGTGCCACCACCTGGGGACAAAGCCTCTATGGCTACACCTTC
few	TRBJ1-6	TRBV6-1	.	CASSSRDPSISPLHF	TGTGCCAGCAGCTCCCGGGACCCCTCGATCTCACCCCTCCACTTT
.	TRBJ2-7	TRBV9	TRBD1	CASSAPGGGDEQYF	TGTGCCAGCAGCGCCCCAGGGGGCGGCGACGAGCAGTACTTC
.	TRBJ1-1	TRBV5-1	TRBD1	CASNPQTGGTEAFF	TGCGCCAGCAACCCCCAAACAGGGGGCACTGAAGCTTTCTTT
.	TRBJ1-1	TRBV29-1	.	CSFSADTEAFF	TGCAGCTTCTCAGCGGACACTGAAGCTTTCTTT
many	TRBJ1-1	TRBV29-1	TRBD1	CSVQGGISGSAFF	TGCAGCGTCCAGGGGGGGATATCAGGATCAGCTTTCTTT
.	TRBJ2-1	TRBV3-1	.	CASSQDLTGSHEQFF	TGTGCCAGCAGCCAAGATCTAACGGGGTCCCATGAGCAGTTCTTC
few	TRBJ1-2	TRBV7-9	.	CTSSSGFPPPLGYTF	TGTACCAGCAGCTCAGGTTTTCCCCCCCCGTTGGGCTACACCTTC
few	TRBJ1-3	TRBV28	.	CASSLYEGSGNTIYF	TGTGCCAGCAGTTTGTACGAGGGCTCTGGAAACACCATATATTTT
many	TRBJ2-5	TRBV7-2	.	CASSLAQGKETQYF	TGTGCCAGCAGCTTAGCACAGGGAAAAGAGACCCAGTACTTC
.	TRBJ2-5	TRBV5-1	TRBD2	CASSMGLAGVGTQYF	TGCGCCAGCAGCATGGGACTAGCGGGAGTAGGGACCCAGTACTTC
many	TRBJ2-7	TRBV6-2/TRBV6-3	.	CASSYVLSYEQYF	TGTGCCAGCAGTTACGTCTTGTCCTACGAGCAGTACTTC
many	TRBJ2-7	TRBV5-1	.	CASSLTDVQYF	TGCGCCAGCAGCTTGACGGATGTGCAGTACTTC
many	TRBJ1-5	TRBV2	.	CASTRTENQPQHF	TGTGCCAGCACAAGGACAGAGAATCAGCCCCAGCATTTT
.	TRBJ1-1	TRBV9	TRBD1	CASGAGGPNTEAFF	TGTGCCAGCGGCGCAGGGGGCCCGAACACTGAAGCTTTCTTT
many	TRBJ1-1	TRBV6-5	.	CASSYSNRRTEAFF	TGTGCCAGCAGTTACTCGAACCGGCGGACTGAAGCTTTCTTT
once	TRBJ1-1	TRBV29-1	.	CSVATGNEHSEAFF	TGCAGCGTTGCCACGGGAAACGAACATTCGGAAGCTTTCTTT
many	TRBJ2-7	TRBV6-1	.	CASSRERAYEQYF	TGTGCCAGCAGTCGGGAGCGGGCCTACGAGCAGTACTTC
many	TRBJ2-4	TRBV28	.	CASSLGTLAKNIQYF	TGTGCCAGCAGTCTAGGGACGCTAGCCAAAAACATTCAGTACTTC
many	TRBJ2-5	TRBV7-3	.	CASAAGANQETQYF	TGTGCCAGCGCGGCGGGCGCAAACCAAGAGACCCAGTACTTC
many	TRBJ2-7	TRBV20-1	TRBD1	CSARGDSEQYF	TGCAGTGCTAGGGGGGACAGCGAGCAGTACTTC
many	TRBJ2-7	TRBV28	TRBD1	CASSRDRVYEQYF	TGTGCCAGCAGCAGGGACAGGGTTTACGAGCAGTACTTC
few	TRBJ1-6	TRBV12-3/TRBV12-4	TRBD1	CASSQQGMGSPLHF	TGTGCCAGCAGCCAACAGGGGATGGGGTCACCCCTCCACTTT
few	TRBJ2-4	TRBV7-8	.	CASSFSSERVRNIQYF	TGTGCCAGCAGCTTCAGCTCTGAGAGGGTTAGAAACATTCAGTACTTC
.	TRBJ2-5	TRBV19	.	CASSIRTLQETQYF	TGTGCCAGTAGTATAAGGACATTGCAGGAGACCCAGTACTTC
.	TRBJ2-1	TRBV28	.	CASSYRGSYNEQFF	TGTGCCAGCAGTTACCGGGGGTCCTACAATGAGCAGTTCTTC
many	TRBJ1-1	TRBV6-1	.	CASLGGSMNTEAFF	TGTGCCAGCCTCGGGGGGTCTATGAACACTGAAGCTTTCTTT
few	TRBJ2-7	TRBV7-9	.	CASSPQGGRADYEQYF	TGTGCCAGCAGCCCCCAGGGGGGGCGGGCCGACTACGAGCAGTACTTC
.	TRBJ2-7	TRBV14	TRBD2	CASSHWTSGEFYEQYF	TGTGCCAGCAGCCACTGGACTAGCGGTGAATTTTACGAGCAGTACTTC
.	TRBJ2-2	TRBV5-1	.	CASFGGLNTGELFF	TGCGCCAGCTTCGGGGGTCTGAACACCGGGGAGCTGTTTTTT
few	TRBJ1-4	TRBV15	.	CATSNRLAGEKLFF	TGTGCCACCAGCAACCGGCTTGCCGGGGAAAAACTGTTTTTT
many	TRBJ2-7	TRBV7-2	TRBD2	CASSLEGVLREASYEQYF	TGTGCCAGCAGCTTAGAGGGGGTACTGCGGGAGGCTTCCTACGAGCAGTACTTC
few	TRBJ1-2	TRBV19	.	CASHGGLGAWGYTF	TGTGCCAGCCATGGTGGGCTCGGGGCGTGGGGCTACACCTTC
many	TRBJ2-7	TRBV7-9	.	CASSPMWTAETYEQYF	TGTGCCAGCAGCCCAATGTGGACAGCCGAGACCTACGAGCAGTACTTC
few	TRBJ1-1	TRBV29-1	.	CSVVRGPEAFF	TGCAGCGTTGTTAGGGGCCCTGAAGCTTTCTTT
many	TRBJ2-7	TRBV6-1	.	CASMSGILRYEQYF	TGTGCCAGCATGTCCGGGATACTAAGGTACGAGCAGTACTTC
.	TRBJ2-7	TRBV7-9	.	CASSLVRGAYEQYF	TGTGCCAGCAGCTTAGTTAGGGGCGCCTACGAGCAGTACTTC
.	TRBJ2-2	TRBV7-9	.	CASSLVLRLPGELFF	TGTGCCAGCAGCTTAGTCCTAAGGTTGCCCGGGGAGCTGTTTTTT
few	TRBJ1-1	TRBV25-1	TRBD1	CASSDSTGGLTTEAFF	TGTGCCAGCAGTGACTCGACAGGGGGCTTGACAACTGAAGCTTTCTTT
few	TRBJ2-1	TRBV28	TRBD2	CASSLGAGGINEQFF	TGTGCCAGCAGTCTAGGTGCGGGAGGGATTAATGAGCAGTTCTTC
.	TRBJ2-2	TRBV10-3	TRBD1	CAISGRGTGLELFF	TGTGCCATCAGTGGACGGGGGACAGGTCTTGAGCTGTTTTTT
.	TRBJ2-5	TRBV7-9	TRBD1	CASTMDRAETQYF	TGTGCCAGCACAATGGACAGGGCGGAGACCCAGTACTTC
.	TRBJ2-7	TRBV30	TRBD1	CAWSTGQGVQQYF	TGTGCCTGGAGTACGGGACAGGGAGTCCAGCAGTACTTC
.	TRBJ2-7	TRBV5-1	TRBD1	CASSLAGGQGISYEQYF	TGCGCCAGCAGCTTGGCCGGGGGACAGGGCATCTCCTACGAGCAGTACTTC
.	TRBJ2-7	TRBV6-5	.	CASSYNTPYEQYF	TGTGCCAGCAGTTACAACACCCCGTACGAGCAGTACTTC
.	TRBJ1-4	TRBV7-2	.	CASSSQGVELFF	TGTGCCAGCAGCTCGCAGGGAGTGGAACTGTTTTTT